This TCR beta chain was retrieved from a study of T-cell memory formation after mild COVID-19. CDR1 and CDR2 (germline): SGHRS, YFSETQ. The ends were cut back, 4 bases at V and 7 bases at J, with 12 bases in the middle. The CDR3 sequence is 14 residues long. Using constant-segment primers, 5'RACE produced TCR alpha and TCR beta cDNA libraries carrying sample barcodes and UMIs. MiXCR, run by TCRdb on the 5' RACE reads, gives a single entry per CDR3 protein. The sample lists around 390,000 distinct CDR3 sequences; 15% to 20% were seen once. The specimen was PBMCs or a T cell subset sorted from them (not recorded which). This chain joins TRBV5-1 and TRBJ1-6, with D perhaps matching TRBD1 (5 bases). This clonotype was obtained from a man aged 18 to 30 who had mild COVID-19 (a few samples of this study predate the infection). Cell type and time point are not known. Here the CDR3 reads CASSRDLGNSPLHF. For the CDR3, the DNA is TGCGCCAGCAGCCGGGACCTTGGGAATTCACCCCTCCACTTT. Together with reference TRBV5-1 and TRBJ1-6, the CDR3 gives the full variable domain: KAGVTQTPRYLIKTRGQQVTLSCSPISGHRSVSWYQQTPGQGLQFLFEYFSETQRNKGNFPGRFSGRQFSNSRSEMNVSTLELGDSALYLCASSRDLGNSPLHFGNGTRLTVT.